These 4 T cell receptor beta chains originate from one sample sequenced in a study of siplizumab effects on memory and regulatory T cells. Only in-frame clones appear in the TCRdb table, and some are missing; sequencing was by immunoSEQ multiplex PCR. The sample comprises around 87,000 clones, over 80% of which are singletons, and about 15% rests with the top ten. Sequencing used CD4+ T cells sorted from blood. Every receptor here comes from a human donor in good health.

Only one count was recorded for this clone. The chain links TRBV5-6 to TRBJ2-5; no firm D call. From germline, CDR1 is SGHDT and CDR2 YYEEEE. Trimming took 2 bases from V and 3 from J, leaving 8 bases between them. The CDR3 has 13 residues. CDR3 region: CASSFEAEETQYF. The CDR3 DNA reads as TGTGCCAGCAGCTTCGAGGCGGAAGAGACCCAGTACTTC.

The chain links TRBV28 to TRBJ1-5; D is possibly TRBD1 (5 bases). Trimming cost V 4 bases and J 5 bases, with 6 bases left between them. The CDR3 totals 12 residues. Germline CDR1 MDHEN, CDR2 SYDVKM. The CDR3 DNA reads TGTGCCAGCAGTTCGGGGGATCAGCCCCAGCATTTT. It yields the protein CASSSGDQPQHF. Full variable domain (remainder filled in from reference TRBV28 and TRBJ1-5): DVKVTQSSRYLVKRTGEKVFLECVQDMDHENMFWYRQDPGLGLRLIYFSYDVKMKEKGDIPEGYSVSREKKERFSLILESASTNQTSMYLCASSSGDQPQHFGDGTRLSIL.

Worth noting for this clone: The same CDR3 also results from other DNA sequences found in this sample. The chain links TRBV5-1 to TRBJ2-1, with 8 bases matching TRBD2. CDR1 SGHRS and CDR2 YFSETQ come from the germline V gene. The V gene end was trimmed by 0 bases and the J gene end by 3 bases; junction bases not matched to a gene: 2. The CDR3 consists of 15 residues. CDR3 region: CASSLASGSYNEQFF. The CDR3 bases are TGCGCCAGCAGCTTGGCGAGCGGGAGCTACAATGAGCAGTTCTTC.

CDR3 in DNA: TGCGCCAGCAGCTCAGGACTAGCGGGAGACTACAATGAGCAGTTCTTC. Protein: CASSSGLAGDYNEQFF. The chain joins TRBV5-1 to TRBJ2-1; TRBD2 matches at 13 bases. The CDR3 is made up of 16 amino acids. J lost 3 bases, V lost 3 bases, and 3 bases had no gene match. Germline V gene data show CDR1 as SGHRS and CDR2 as YFSETQ.